This TCR beta chain was sequenced in a study of cytomegalovirus exposure and HLA in healthy donors. The study's findings and limits: There were 150 to 200 TCR beta chains listed as cytomegalovirus-associated.

Worth noting for this clone: As yet, its antigen is unknown.

PCR involved 60 Vbeta and 13 Jbeta primers. TCRdb's copy holds only in-frame clones and misses some; the assay was immunoSEQ multiplex PCR. The sample contains 150,000 to 200,000 clones, 70% to 80% of which appear only once. CDR1 is LGHNA, CDR2 YSLEER, per germline. This CDR3 region has 14 residues. Losses at the gene ends were 4 bases for V and 8 bases for J; bases not matched to a gene: 7. The source of this sequence is a woman between 35 and 50 years old in good health and CMV-seronegative. The gene calls are TRBV4-3 and TRBJ2-1; 8 bases fit TRBD2. Sequencing was carried out using PBMCs. The CDR3 reads CASSRAGEAHEQFF. CDR3 bases: TGCGCCAGCAGCCGAGCGGGAGAAGCGCATGAGCAGTTCTTC.